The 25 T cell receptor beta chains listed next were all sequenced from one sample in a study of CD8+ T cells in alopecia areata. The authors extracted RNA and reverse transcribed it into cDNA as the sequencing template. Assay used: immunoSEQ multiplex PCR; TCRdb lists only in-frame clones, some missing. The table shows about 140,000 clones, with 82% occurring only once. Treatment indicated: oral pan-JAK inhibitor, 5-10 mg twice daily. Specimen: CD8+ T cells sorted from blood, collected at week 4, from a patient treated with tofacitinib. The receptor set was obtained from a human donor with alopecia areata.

The CDR3 is CASRDGRTGGYEQFF. CDR3 coding DNA: TGCGCCAGCAGAGACGGGAGGACAGGGGGCTATGAGCAGTTCTTC. The rearrangement links TRBV23-1 to TRBJ2-1; 11 bases align to TRBD1. TRBV23-1 is identified as an open reading frame with a role that is uncertain. This CDR3 spans 15 amino acids. The trim removed 6 bases at V and 8 bases at J, leaving 9 bases unmatched.

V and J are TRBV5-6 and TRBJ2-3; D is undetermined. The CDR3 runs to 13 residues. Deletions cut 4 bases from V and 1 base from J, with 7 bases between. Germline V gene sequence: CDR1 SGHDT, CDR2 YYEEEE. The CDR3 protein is CASSTVRTDTQYF. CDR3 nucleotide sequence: TGTGCCAGCAGCACCGTCCGCACAGATACGCAGTATTTT.

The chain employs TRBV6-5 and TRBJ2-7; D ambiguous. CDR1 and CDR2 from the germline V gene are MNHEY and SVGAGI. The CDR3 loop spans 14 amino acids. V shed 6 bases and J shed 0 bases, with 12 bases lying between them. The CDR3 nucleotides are TGTGCCAGCAGGCCTGCTGGGATCTCCTACGAGCAGTACTTC. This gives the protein CASRPAGISYEQYF.

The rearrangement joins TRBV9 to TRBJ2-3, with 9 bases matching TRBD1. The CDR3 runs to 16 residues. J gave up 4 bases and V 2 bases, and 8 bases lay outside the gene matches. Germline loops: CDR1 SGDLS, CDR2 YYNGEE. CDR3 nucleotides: TGTGCCAGCAGCGTCGGCCGGGACAGGGCCTCAGATACGCAGTATTTT. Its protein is CASSVGRDRASDTQYF.

In DNA, the CDR3 is TGTGCCAGCGCCTTGGAATGGGGAAATAGCAATCAGCCCCAGCATTTT. The encoded protein is CASALEWGNSNQPQHF. J is TRBJ1-5 and V is TRBV5-5; D is undetermined. Germline V gives CDR1 SGHKS, CDR2 YYEKEE (reference sequence). V was shortened by 7 bases and J by 0 bases, with 17 bases between the two germline ends. This CDR3 spans 16 amino acids.

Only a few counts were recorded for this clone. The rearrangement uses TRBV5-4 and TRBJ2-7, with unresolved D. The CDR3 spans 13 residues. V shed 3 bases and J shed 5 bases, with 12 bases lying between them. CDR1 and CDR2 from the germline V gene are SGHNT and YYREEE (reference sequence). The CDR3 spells CASSWVRGNEQYF. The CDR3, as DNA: TGTGCCAGCAGCTGGGTGAGAGGAAACGAGCAGTACTTC. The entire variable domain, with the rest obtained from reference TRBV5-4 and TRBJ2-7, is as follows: ETGVTQSPTHLIKTRGQQVTLRCSSQSGHNTVSWYQQALGQGPQFIFQYYREEENGRGNFPPRFSGLQFPNYSSELNVNALELDDSALYLCASSWVRGNEQYFGPGTRLTVT.

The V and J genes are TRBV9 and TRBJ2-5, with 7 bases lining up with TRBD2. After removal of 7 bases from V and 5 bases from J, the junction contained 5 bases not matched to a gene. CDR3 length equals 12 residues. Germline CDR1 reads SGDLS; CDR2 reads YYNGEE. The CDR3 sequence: CASGEGWETQYF. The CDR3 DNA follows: TGTGCCAGCGGGGAGGGCTGGGAGACCCAGTACTTC.

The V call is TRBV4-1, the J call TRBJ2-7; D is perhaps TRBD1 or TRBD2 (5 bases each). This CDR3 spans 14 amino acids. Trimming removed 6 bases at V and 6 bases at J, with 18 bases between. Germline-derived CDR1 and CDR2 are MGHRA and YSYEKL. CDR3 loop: CASSKGNGASEQYF. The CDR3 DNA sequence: TGCGCCAGCAGTAAAGGGAACGGGGCCAGCGAGCAGTACTTC.

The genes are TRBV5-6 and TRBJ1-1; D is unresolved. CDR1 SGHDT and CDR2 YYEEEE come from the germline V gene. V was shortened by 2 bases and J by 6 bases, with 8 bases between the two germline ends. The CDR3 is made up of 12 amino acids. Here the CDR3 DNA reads TGTGCCAGCAGCTTTGGGAGGGCTGAAGCTTTCTTT. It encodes CASSFGRAEAFF. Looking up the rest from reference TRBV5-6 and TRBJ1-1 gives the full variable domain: DAGVTQSPTHLIKTRGQQVTLRCSPKSGHDTVSWYQQALGQGPQFIFQYYEEEERQRGNFPDRFSGHQFPNYSSELNVNALLLGDSALYLCASSFGRAEAFFGQGTRLTVV.

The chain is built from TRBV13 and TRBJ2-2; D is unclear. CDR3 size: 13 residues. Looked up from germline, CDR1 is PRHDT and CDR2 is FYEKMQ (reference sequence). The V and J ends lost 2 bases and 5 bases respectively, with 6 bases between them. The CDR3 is CASSLQRTGELFF. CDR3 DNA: TGTGCCAGCAGCTTACAGAGGACCGGGGAGCTGTTTTTT.

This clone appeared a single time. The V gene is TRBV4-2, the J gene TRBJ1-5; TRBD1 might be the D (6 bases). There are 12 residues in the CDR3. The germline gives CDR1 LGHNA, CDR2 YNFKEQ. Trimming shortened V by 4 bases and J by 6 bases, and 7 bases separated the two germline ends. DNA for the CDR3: TGTGCCAGCAGCCGAGGGGGTCAGCCCCAGCATTTT. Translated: CASSRGGQPQHF.

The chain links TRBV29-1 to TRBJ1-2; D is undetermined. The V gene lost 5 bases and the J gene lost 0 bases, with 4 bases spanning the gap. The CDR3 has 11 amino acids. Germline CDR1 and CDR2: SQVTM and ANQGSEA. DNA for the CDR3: TGCAGCGTTTCGGCTAACTATGGCTACACCTTC. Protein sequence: CSVSANYGYTF. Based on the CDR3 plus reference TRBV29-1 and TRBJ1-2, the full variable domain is SAVISQKPSRDICQRGTSLTIQCQVDSQVTMMFWYRQQPGQSLTLIATANQGSEATYESGFVIDKFPISRPNLTFSTLTVSNMSPEDSSIYLCSVSANYGYTFGSGTRLTVV.

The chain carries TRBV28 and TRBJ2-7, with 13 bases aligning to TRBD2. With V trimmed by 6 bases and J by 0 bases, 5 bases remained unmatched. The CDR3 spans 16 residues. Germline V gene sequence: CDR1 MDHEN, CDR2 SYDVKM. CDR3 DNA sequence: TGTGCCAGCAGCCCCGGACTAGCGGGGGCCTCCTACGAGCAGTACTTC. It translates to CASSPGLAGASYEQYF.

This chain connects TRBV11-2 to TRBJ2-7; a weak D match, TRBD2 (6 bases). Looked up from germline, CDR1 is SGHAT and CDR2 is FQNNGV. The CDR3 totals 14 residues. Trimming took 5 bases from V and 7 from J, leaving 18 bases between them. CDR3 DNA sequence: TGTGCCAGCAGCGCCCCGGGACTCCGCTTTGAGCAGTACTTC. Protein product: CASSAPGLRFEQYF.

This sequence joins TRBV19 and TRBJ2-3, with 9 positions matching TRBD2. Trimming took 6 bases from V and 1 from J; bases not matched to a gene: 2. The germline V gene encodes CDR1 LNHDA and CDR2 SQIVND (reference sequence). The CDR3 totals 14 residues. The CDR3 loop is CASSRTSGTDTQYF. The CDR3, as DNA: TGTGCCAGTAGCCGGACTAGCGGCACAGATACGCAGTATTTT.

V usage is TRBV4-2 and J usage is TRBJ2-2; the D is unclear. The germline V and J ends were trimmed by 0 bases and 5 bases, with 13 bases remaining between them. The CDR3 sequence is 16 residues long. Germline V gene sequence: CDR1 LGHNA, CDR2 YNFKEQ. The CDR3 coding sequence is TGTGCCAGCAGCCAAGAACCGAGTTTAGAGACCGGGGAGCTGTTTTTT. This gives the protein CASSQEPSLETGELFF.

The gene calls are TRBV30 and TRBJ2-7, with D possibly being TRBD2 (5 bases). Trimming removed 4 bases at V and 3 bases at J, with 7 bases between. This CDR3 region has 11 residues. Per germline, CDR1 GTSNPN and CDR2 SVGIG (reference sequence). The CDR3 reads CAWTEGYEQYF. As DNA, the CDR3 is TGTGCCTGGACCGAGGGCTACGAGCAGTACTTC.

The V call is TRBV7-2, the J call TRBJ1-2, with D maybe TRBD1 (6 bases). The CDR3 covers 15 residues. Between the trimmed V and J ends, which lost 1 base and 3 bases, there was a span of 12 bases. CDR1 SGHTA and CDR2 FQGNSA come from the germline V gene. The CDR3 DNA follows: TGTGCCAGCAGCTTAGGGCCAGGGGAGGACTATGGCTACACCTTC. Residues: CASSLGPGEDYGYTF.

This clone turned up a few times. The CDR3 loop is CASSLVQGGDTQYF. The CDR3, as DNA: TGTGCCAGCAGCTTGGTACAGGGTGGCGATACGCAGTATTTT. V gene TRBV7-9 combines with J gene TRBJ2-3; D may be TRBD1 (6 bases). The CDR3 consists of 14 residues. The V end lost 3 bases, the J end lost 6 bases, and 13 bases lay between the germline ends. Germline V gene lookup returns CDR1 SEHNR and CDR2 FQNEAQ (reference sequence).

In DNA, the CDR3 is TGTGCCAGCAGCCCCAGCCAGGGGTCCTCCTACGAGCAGTACTTC. Translated, it gives CASSPSQGSSYEQYF. The chain employs TRBV7-8 and TRBJ2-7, with a tentative D call TRBD1 (6 bases). Germline V CDR1 and CDR2: SGHVS, FQNEAQ. V lost 5 bases to trimming and J lost 0 bases, with 14 bases between them. The CDR3 runs to 15 residues. Looking up the rest from reference TRBV7-8 and TRBJ2-7 gives the full variable domain: GAGVSQSPRYKVAKRGQDVALRCDPISGHVSLFWYQQALGQGPEFLTYFQNEAQLDKSGLPSDRFFAERPEGSVSTLKIQRTQQEDSAVYLCASSPSQGSSYEQYFGPGTRLTVT.

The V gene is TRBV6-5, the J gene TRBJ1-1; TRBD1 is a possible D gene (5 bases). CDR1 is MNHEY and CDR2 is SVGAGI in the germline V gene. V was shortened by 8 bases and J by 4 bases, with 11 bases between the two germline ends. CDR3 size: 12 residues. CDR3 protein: CASLGGGTEAFF. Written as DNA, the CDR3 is TGTGCCAGCCTGGGGGGGGGCACTGAAGCTTTCTTT.

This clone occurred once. As DNA, the CDR3 is TGCGCCAGCAGCCAAGTAGGAACAGAACATGGCTACACCTTC. This translates into CASSQVGTEHGYTF. V usage is TRBV4-1 and J usage is TRBJ1-2, with D unclear. This CDR3 has 14 residues. Germline assignment: CDR1 MGHRA and CDR2 YSYEKL. The germline V and J ends were trimmed by 1 base and 6 bases, with 12 bases remaining between them.

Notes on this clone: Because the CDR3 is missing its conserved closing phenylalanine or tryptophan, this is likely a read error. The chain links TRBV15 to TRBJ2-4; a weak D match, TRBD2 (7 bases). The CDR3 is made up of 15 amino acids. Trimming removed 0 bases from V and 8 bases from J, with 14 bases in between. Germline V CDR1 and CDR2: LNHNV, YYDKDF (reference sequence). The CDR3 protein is CATSRDRGGQYIQYL. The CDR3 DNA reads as TGTGCCACCAGCAGAGATAGGGGGGGCCAGTACATTCAGTACCTC.

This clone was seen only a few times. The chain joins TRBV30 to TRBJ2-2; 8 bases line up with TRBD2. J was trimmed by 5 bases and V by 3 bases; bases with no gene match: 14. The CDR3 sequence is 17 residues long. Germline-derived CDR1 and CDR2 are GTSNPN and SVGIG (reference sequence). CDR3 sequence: CAWSDLRGGRPTGELFF. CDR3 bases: TGTGCCTGGAGCGATCTTCGCGGGGGGCGCCCTACCGGGGAGCTGTTTTTT.

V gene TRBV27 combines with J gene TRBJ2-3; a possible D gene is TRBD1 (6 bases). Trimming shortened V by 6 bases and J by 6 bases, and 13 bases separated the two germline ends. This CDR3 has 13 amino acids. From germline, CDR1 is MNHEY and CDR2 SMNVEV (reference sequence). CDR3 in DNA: TGTGCCAGCAGCCCTACAGGGTTGGATACGCAGTATTTT. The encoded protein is CASSPTGLDTQYF.